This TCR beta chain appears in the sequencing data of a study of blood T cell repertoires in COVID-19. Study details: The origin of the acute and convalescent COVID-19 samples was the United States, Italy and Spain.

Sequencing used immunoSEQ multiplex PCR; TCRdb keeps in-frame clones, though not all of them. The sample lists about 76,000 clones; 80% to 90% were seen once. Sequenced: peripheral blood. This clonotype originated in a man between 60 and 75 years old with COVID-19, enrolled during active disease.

The chain's CDR3 is CASSLTGTVSSDTQYF. The DNA of the CDR3 is TGTGCCAGCAGCTTAACCGGGACAGTTTCTTCAGATACGCAGTATTTT. This chain links TRBV5-4 with TRBJ2-3, with 7 bases identical to TRBD1. The CDR3 is 16 amino acids. From germline, CDR1 is SGHNT and CDR2 YYREEE (reference sequence). With V trimmed by 2 bases and J by 4 bases, 10 bases remained unmatched.